These 2 T cell receptor beta chains originate from one sample sequenced in a study of CD8 T cells in ankylosing spondylitis. TCRdb re-called the 5' RACE reads through MiXCR, storing one row per CDR3 protein. The table shows about 39,000 distinct CDR3 sequences, with around 10% occurring only once. The sequencing sample was made of blood, either unsorted or a sorted T cell fraction (not recorded which). These receptors were collected from a male donor with ankylosing spondylitis or in good health (not recorded which).

This clonotype was recorded at least ten times. J is TRBJ1-6 and V is TRBV20-1; 7 nucleotides line up with TRBD1. The CDR3 runs 15 residues. Germline values: CDR1 DFQATT, CDR2 SNEGSKA (reference sequence). V shed 3 bases and J 8 bases; nucleotides not matched to a gene: 10. In nucleotides, the CDR3 is TGCAGTGCTAGGACAGGGAATCAGAGGGATTCACCCCTCCACTTT. Translation gives CSARTGNQRDSPLHF.

This clonotype was seen at least ten times. This chain links TRBV6-2 or TRBV6-3 with TRBJ1-1, with 7 positions matching TRBD1. V lost 6 bases to trimming and J lost 4 bases; unmatched junction nucleotides: 8. There are 14 residues in the CDR3. The V gene's germline CDR1 is MNHEY and CDR2 SVGEGT. The CDR3 bases are TGTGCCAGCAGGGATACAGGGGTAGGCACTGAAGCTTTCTTT. Translation gives CASRDTGVGTEAFF.